This entry describes one T cell receptor (beta chain). These data belong to a study of T cells in Graves' hyperthyroidism and ophthalmopathy. Trimming removed 7 bases at V and 4 bases at J, with 19 bases between. The CDR3 contains 15 residues. Germline V gene sequence: CDR1 ENHRY, CDR2 SYGVKD. There were TCR beta CDR3 regions amplified from RNA transcripts. The HTBI primer set drove a first-round RT-PCR of the TCR CDR3. MiXCR, run by TCRdb on the multiplex PCR reads, gives a single entry per CDR3 protein. The sample records roughly 700,000 distinct CDR3 sequences, approximately 15% being singletons. An absence of ophthalmopathy progression within 18 months meant stable Graves' hyperthyroidism. Used for diagnoses were clinical symptoms, serum thyroxine and TRAb, thyroid ultrasound and orbital computed tomography.

This rearrangement joins TRBV10-3 to TRBJ1-1; TRBD1 might be the D (6 bases). This sequence was found in a man aged 45-65 years with Graves' hyperthyroidism. Sequenced material: blood. The CDR3 nucleotides are TGTGCCATCAAAGGGACAAATTCGGGGAGCACTGAAGCTTTCTTT. Its translation: CAIKGTNSGSTEAFF.